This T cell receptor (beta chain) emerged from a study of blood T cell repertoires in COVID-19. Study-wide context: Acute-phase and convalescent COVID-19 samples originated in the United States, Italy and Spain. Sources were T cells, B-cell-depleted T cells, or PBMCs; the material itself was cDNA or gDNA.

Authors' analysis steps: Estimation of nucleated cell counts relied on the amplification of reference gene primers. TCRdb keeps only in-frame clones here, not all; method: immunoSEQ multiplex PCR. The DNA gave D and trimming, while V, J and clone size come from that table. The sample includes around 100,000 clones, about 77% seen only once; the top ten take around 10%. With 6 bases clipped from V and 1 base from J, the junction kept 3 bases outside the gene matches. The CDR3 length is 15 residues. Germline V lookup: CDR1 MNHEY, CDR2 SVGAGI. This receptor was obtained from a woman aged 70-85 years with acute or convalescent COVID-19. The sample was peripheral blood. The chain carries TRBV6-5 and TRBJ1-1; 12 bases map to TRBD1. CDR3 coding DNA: TGTGCCAGCAGGGGACAGGGGGCTGCGAACACTGAAGCTTTCTTT. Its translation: CASRGQGAANTEAFF.